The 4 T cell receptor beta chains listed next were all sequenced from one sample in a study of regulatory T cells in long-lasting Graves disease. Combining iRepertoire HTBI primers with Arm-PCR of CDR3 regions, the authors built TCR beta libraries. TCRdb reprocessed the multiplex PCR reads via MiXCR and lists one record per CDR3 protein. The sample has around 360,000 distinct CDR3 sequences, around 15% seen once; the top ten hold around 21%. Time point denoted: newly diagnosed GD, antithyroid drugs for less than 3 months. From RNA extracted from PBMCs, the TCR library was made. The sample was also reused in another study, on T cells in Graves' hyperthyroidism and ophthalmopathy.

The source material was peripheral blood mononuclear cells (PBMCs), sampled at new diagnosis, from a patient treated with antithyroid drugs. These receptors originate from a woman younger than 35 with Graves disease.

CDR3 nucleotide sequence: TGTGCCACCAGTGTGGCGGGGAGGTCGGACGGGGAGCTGTTTTTT. This translates into CATSVAGRSDGELFF. The rearrangement links TRBV24-1 to TRBJ2-2; tentatively, D is TRBD2 (6 bases). Per germline, CDR1 KGHDR and CDR2 SFDVKD. The CDR3 sequence is 15 residues long. V dropped 5 bases and J dropped 7 bases, with 16 bases sitting between them.

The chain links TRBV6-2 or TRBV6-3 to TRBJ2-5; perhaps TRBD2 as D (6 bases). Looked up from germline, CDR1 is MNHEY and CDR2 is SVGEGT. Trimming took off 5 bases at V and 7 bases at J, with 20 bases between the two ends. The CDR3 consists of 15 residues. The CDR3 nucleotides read TGTGCCAGCAGTCCACCGGGAGCCCAGGCGGGGACCCAGTACTTC. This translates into CASSPPGAQAGTQYF.

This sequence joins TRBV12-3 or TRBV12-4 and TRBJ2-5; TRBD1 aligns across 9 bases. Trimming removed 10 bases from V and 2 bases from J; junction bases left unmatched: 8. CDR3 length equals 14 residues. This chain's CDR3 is CATAPGTGQETQYF. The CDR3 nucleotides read TGTGCCACCGCACCAGGGACAGGGCAAGAGACCCAGTACTTC.

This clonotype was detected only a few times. In nucleotides, the CDR3 is TGTGCCAGCAGCCAAATAGCGGGATACAATGAGCAGTTCTTC. This sequence encodes CASSQIAGYNEQFF. V and J are TRBV3-1 and TRBJ2-1; 8 positions agree with TRBD2. The germline CDR1 and CDR2 sequences are LGHDT and YNNKEL (reference sequence). With 2 bases clipped from V and 4 bases from J, the junction kept 1 base outside the gene matches. The CDR3 has 14 residues.